Listed here are 16 T cell receptor beta chains from one sample, sequenced in a study of T cell repertoires in cytomegalovirus infection. Antigen specificity for these receptors is unknown. TCRdb reprocessed the reads with MiXCR, giving one entry per CDR3 protein. The data show about 890,000 distinct CDR3 sequences, more than 25% seen once. Sequenced material: cultured CD8+ T cells from PBMCs, taken from culture after CMV antigen stimulation. Receptors originate from a human donor in good health (CMV status not recorded). Some clones in this sample may be carry-over from other donors' samples.

In this sample, this clonotype turned up a few times. The chain combines TRBV7-8 with TRBJ1-5, with 8 positions matching TRBD1. The CDR3 has 15 amino acids. The V and J ends lost 5 bases and 4 bases, in that order; junction bases with no gene match: 7. Germline values: CDR1 SGHVS, CDR2 FQNEAQ. As DNA, the CDR3 is TGTGCCAGCAGCGAACGGACAGGGAGAAATCAGCCCCAGCATTTT. As protein: CASSERTGRNQPQHF.

This clonotype showed up many times. V usage is TRBV7-9 and J usage is TRBJ2-7; TRBD1 matches at 7 bases. V shed 5 bases, J shed 3 bases, and the junction held 10 bases outside the gene matches. The CDR3 is 15 residues long. From germline, CDR1 is SEHNR and CDR2 FQNEAQ (reference sequence). This CDR3 is CASSEVQGVGYEQYF. CDR3 nucleotide sequence: TGTGCCAGCAGCGAGGTTCAGGGGGTGGGCTACGAGCAGTACTTC.

Details on this clonotype: A much bigger clone sits one base away, suggesting this may be a read error. The chain joins TRBV6-8 to TRBJ1-5, with D hard to call. Germline CDR1 MNHGY, CDR2 SAAAGT. V was trimmed by 5 bases and J by 5 bases, leaving 16 bases between them. This CDR3 has 15 amino acids. CDR3 coding DNA: TGTGCCAGCAGTCCCGATAACAGATTCTATCAGCCCCAGCATTTT. Residues: CASSPDNRFYQPQHF.

The CDR3 loop reads CASIQRDTGNFGELFF. Here the CDR3 DNA reads TGTGCCAGCATCCAAAGGGATACAGGGAATTTCGGGGAGCTGTTTTTT. V usage is TRBV6-1 and J usage is TRBJ2-2; D might be TRBD1 (6 bases). The V end was cut by 7 bases, the J end by 7 bases, with 22 bases between. CDR3 length: 16 residues. In germline, CDR1 is MNHNS, CDR2 SASEGT.

V is TRBV2 and J is TRBJ2-2; D is uncertain. The ends were cut back, 8 bases at V and 0 bases at J, with 10 bases in the middle. This CDR3 region has 14 residues. From germline, CDR1 is SNHLY and CDR2 FYNNEI. The CDR3 DNA reads as TGTGCCAGCTTTGGGGTCCCGAACACCGGGGAGCTGTTTTTT. It codes for CASFGVPNTGELFF.

This clonotype was recorded a few times. The chain employs TRBV6-2 or TRBV6-3 and TRBJ2-1; 11 bases are a match to TRBD2. J lost 7 bases, V lost 7 bases, and 9 bases had no gene match. This CDR3 contains 15 residues. Germline lookup yields CDR1 MNHEY and CDR2 SVGEGT. The chain's CDR3 is CASNQLAGVGNEQFF. CDR3 DNA: TGTGCCAGCAACCAACTAGCGGGGGTTGGTAATGAGCAGTTCTTC.

The gene calls are TRBV4-2 and TRBJ2-6, with D uncertain. CDR1 and CDR2 from the germline V gene are LGHNA and YNFKEQ. This CDR3 region has 15 residues. V was cut by 0 bases and J by 1 base, with 4 bases left in between. The CDR3 DNA reads as TGTGCCAGCAGCCAAGAGTATTCTGGGGCCAACGTCCTGACTTTC. Its protein product is CASSQEYSGANVLTF.

V and J are TRBV7-9 and TRBJ2-2; a weak D match, TRBD2 (5 bases). Germline-derived CDR1 and CDR2 are SEHNR and FQNEAQ (reference sequence). Trimming pared 0 bases from V and 6 bases from J, leaving 11 bases between. The CDR3 consists of 15 residues. The CDR3 coding sequence is TGTGCCAGCAGCTTAGCGATGGCGGGCCCCGGGGAGCTGTTTTTT. It codes for CASSLAMAGPGELFF.

This clonotype was seen a handful of times. Compared with germline, one end of the junction differs, possibly owing to a read error. V is TRBV7-7 and J is TRBJ2-1; no definite D call. From germline, CDR1 is SSHAT and CDR2 FNYEAQ (reference sequence). CDR3 length: 13 residues. The chain's CDR3 is CASSPAIGNEQFF. The CDR3 bases are TGTGCTAGCAGCCCAGCTATTGGCAATGAGCAGTTCTTC.

The chain joins TRBV13 to TRBJ2-3; 8 nucleotides agree with TRBD1. The CDR3 extends over 17 amino acids. In germline, CDR1 is PRHDT, CDR2 FYEKMQ (reference sequence). V gave up 2 bases and J gave up 2 bases; unmatched junction bases: 9. The CDR3 is CASSLTRQGKPTDTQYF. Here the CDR3 DNA reads TGTGCCAGCAGCTTAACCCGACAGGGGAAGCCCACAGATACGCAGTATTTT.

This clonotype was counted ten times or more. The J gene is TRBJ2-7, the V gene TRBV7-2, with D possibly being TRBD1 or TRBD2 (5 bases each). CDR1 and CDR2 from the germline V gene are SGHTA and FQGNSA. With 1 base removed from V and 3 bases from J, the gap between germline ends came to 10 bases. CDR3 length equals 14 residues. CDR3 nucleotide sequence: TGTGCCAGCAGCTTAGAATGGGGGTTCTACGAGCAGTACTTC. It specifies CASSLEWGFYEQYF. Combining the CDR3 with reference TRBV7-2 and TRBJ2-7 gives the whole variable domain GAGVSQSPSNKVTEKGKDVELRCDPISGHTALYWYRQSLGQGLEFLIYFQGNSAPDKSGLPSDRFSAERTGGSVSTLTIQRTQQEDSAVYLCASSLEWGFYEQYFGPGTRLTVT.

J is TRBJ2-1 and V is TRBV4-1; D is unclear. V was trimmed by 4 bases and J by 10 bases, leaving 14 bases between them. Germline values: CDR1 MGHRA, CDR2 YSYEKL. The CDR3 consists of 13 residues. CDR3 coding DNA: TGCGCCAGCAGCCCCTTGGTTGGTCGGGAGCAGTTCTTC. Amino acids: CASSPLVGREQFF.

The V and J genes are TRBV2 and TRBJ1-1, with unresolved D. Germline V gene sequence: CDR1 SNHLY, CDR2 FYNNEI. There are 13 residues in the CDR3. The V gene lost 2 bases and the J gene lost 4 bases, with 8 bases spanning the gap. The CDR3 DNA follows: TGTGCCAGCAGTGAATTGCCTCTCACTGAAGCTTTCTTT. Translated: CASSELPLTEAFF.

This clonotype was seen more than once but under ten times. The chain employs TRBV23-1 and TRBJ2-2; TRBD1 agrees at 10 bases. TRBV23-1 is designated an ORF whose function remains uncertain. V shed 6 bases and J 0 bases; nucleotides not matched to a gene: 7. The CDR3 is 17 residues long. CDR3 sequence reads: CASSLKDRGTNTGELFF. Written as DNA, the CDR3 is TGCGCCAGCAGCCTAAAGGACAGGGGGACGAACACCGGGGAGCTGTTTTTT.

This clonotype was observed a handful of times. CDR3 coding DNA: TGTGCCACCAGTGACTTTAATGAAAAACTGTTTTTT. Amino acids: CATSDFNEKLFF. The chain employs TRBV24-1 and TRBJ1-4; D not resolved. CDR3 length: 12 amino acids. The V end lost 4 bases, the J end lost 4 bases, and 3 bases lay between the germline ends. CDR1 KGHDR and CDR2 SFDVKD come from the germline V gene.

There are a few counts of this clonotype. The CDR3 loop reads CASSDLSVSYGYTF. CDR3 DNA: TGCGCCAGCAGTGACCTCTCCGTTAGCTATGGCTACACCTTC. The J gene is TRBJ1-2, the V gene TRBV10-2; D remains ambiguous. The CDR3 has 14 residues. The V gene lost 3 bases and the J gene lost 4 bases, with 12 bases spanning the gap. Germline V gene lookup returns CDR1 WSHSY and CDR2 SAAADI.